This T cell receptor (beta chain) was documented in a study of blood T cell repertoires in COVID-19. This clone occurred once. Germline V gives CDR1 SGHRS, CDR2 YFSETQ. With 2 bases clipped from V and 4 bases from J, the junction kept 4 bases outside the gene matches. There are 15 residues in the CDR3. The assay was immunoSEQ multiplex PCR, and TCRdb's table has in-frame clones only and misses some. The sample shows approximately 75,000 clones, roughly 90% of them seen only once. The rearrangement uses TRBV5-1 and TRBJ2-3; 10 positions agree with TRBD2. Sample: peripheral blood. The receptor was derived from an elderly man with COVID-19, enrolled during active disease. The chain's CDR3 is CASSLPSGGPDTQYF. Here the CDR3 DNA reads TGCGCCAGCAGCTTACCTAGCGGGGGACCAGATACGCAGTATTTT.